Listed below are T cell receptor beta chains from one sample, sequenced in a study of T-cell memory formation after mild COVID-19. TCRdb fed the 5' RACE reads into MiXCR, producing one record per CDR3 protein. In the table there are approximately 440,000 distinct CDR3 sequences, around 20% of which are singletons. Sequencing input: PBMCs or a T cell subset sorted from them (not recorded which). These TCRs come from an adult woman who had mild COVID-19 (a few samples of this study predate the infection). Cell type and time point are not known. The CDR3 runs from the conserved cysteine through the conserved F or W. Each record gives: D gene, clone size, V gene, J gene, CDR3 protein. D genes are given only for firm matches. The size field is filled for only some rows; it gives once, few, many or a size class.

d_call: TRBD1; clone_size: -; v_call: TRBV9; j_call: TRBJ2-1; cdr3_aa: CASSASGTGGYEQFF
d_call: TRBD1; clone_size: few; v_call: TRBV5-6; j_call: TRBJ1-4; cdr3_aa: CASTPRGRRGPNEKLFF
d_call: TRBD1; clone_size: -; v_call: TRBV7-9; j_call: TRBJ2-7; cdr3_aa: CASSSDRGLTYEQYF
d_call: TRBD2; clone_size: few; v_call: TRBV4-2; j_call: TRBJ2-3; cdr3_aa: CASSHSGSTEGRDTQYF
d_call: -; clone_size: -; v_call: TRBV29-1; j_call: TRBJ1-2; cdr3_aa: CSVEADLDGYTF
d_call: TRBD2; clone_size: -; v_call: TRBV9; j_call: TRBJ2-1; cdr3_aa: CASSVRASGYNEQFF
d_call: TRBD2; clone_size: few; v_call: TRBV18; j_call: TRBJ2-1; cdr3_aa: CASSPLSGTSGRVGNEQFF
d_call: -; clone_size: -; v_call: TRBV6-6; j_call: TRBJ2-7; cdr3_aa: CASSYRADPTYEQYF
d_call: -; clone_size: -; v_call: TRBV10-3; j_call: TRBJ2-5; cdr3_aa: CAISGTTGETQYF
d_call: TRBD1; clone_size: -; v_call: TRBV2; j_call: TRBJ2-7; cdr3_aa: CASRLLGGQGAYEQYF
d_call: -; clone_size: few; v_call: TRBV7-9; j_call: TRBJ2-5; cdr3_aa: CASTQSLGHRTETQYF
d_call: -; clone_size: many; v_call: TRBV5-1; j_call: TRBJ2-3; cdr3_aa: CASSPDQTTDTQYF
d_call: TRBD2; clone_size: -; v_call: TRBV9; j_call: TRBJ2-1; cdr3_aa: CASSVDPYSSGGYNEQFF
d_call: TRBD1; clone_size: -; v_call: TRBV9; j_call: TRBJ2-3; cdr3_aa: CASSVEQGADTQYF
d_call: -; clone_size: few; v_call: TRBV4-2; j_call: TRBJ1-1; cdr3_aa: CASSQERGTEAFF
d_call: TRBD1; clone_size: few; v_call: TRBV24-1; j_call: TRBJ1-2; cdr3_aa: CATSDPNRGNYGYTF
d_call: TRBD1; clone_size: many; v_call: TRBV4-3; j_call: TRBJ1-2; cdr3_aa: CASSQDLRGQYGYTF
d_call: -; clone_size: -; v_call: TRBV15; j_call: TRBJ2-4; cdr3_aa: CATSGAGGRLAKNIQYF
d_call: -; clone_size: -; v_call: TRBV27; j_call: TRBJ2-7; cdr3_aa: CASRPTPGAWVGQYF
d_call: TRBD1; clone_size: -; v_call: TRBV5-4; j_call: TRBJ2-5; cdr3_aa: CASSKGTEETQYF
d_call: TRBD1; clone_size: -; v_call: TRBV12-3/TRBV12-4; j_call: TRBJ2-1; cdr3_aa: CASGPWTGVNEQFF
d_call: -; clone_size: -; v_call: TRBV20-1; j_call: TRBJ1-1; cdr3_aa: CSARYPGWTEAFF
d_call: -; clone_size: few; v_call: TRBV14; j_call: TRBJ2-2; cdr3_aa: CASSQGAGWTGELFF
d_call: TRBD1; clone_size: -; v_call: TRBV24-1; j_call: TRBJ2-1; cdr3_aa: CATRDRGDNEQFF
d_call: -; clone_size: few; v_call: TRBV20-1; j_call: TRBJ1-2; cdr3_aa: CSASPYTF
d_call: -; clone_size: -; v_call: TRBV2; j_call: TRBJ2-5; cdr3_aa: CASSGPTTGTQYF
d_call: -; clone_size: -; v_call: TRBV24-1; j_call: TRBJ1-6; cdr3_aa: CATSDLDSGHSPLHF
d_call: -; clone_size: -; v_call: TRBV2; j_call: TRBJ2-1; cdr3_aa: CASLGAGNEQFF
d_call: -; clone_size: -; v_call: TRBV6-5; j_call: TRBJ1-2; cdr3_aa: CASSYSQTYGYTF
d_call: -; clone_size: few; v_call: TRBV7-6; j_call: TRBJ2-6; cdr3_aa: CASSPRRGSGANVLTF
d_call: -; clone_size: -; v_call: TRBV4-2; j_call: TRBJ2-1; cdr3_aa: CASSQVGANEQFF